One TCR beta chain is described in this entry. This specimen belongs to a study of blood T cell repertoires in COVID-19. Study details: COVID-19 samples, acute and convalescent, were from the United States, Italy and Spain. T cells, B-cell-depleted T cells, or PBMCs provided the cDNA or gDNA that served as material.

In the original workflow: Reference gene primer amplification gave estimated nucleated cell counts. The data were produced by immunoSEQ multiplex PCR, yet TCRdb's version contains in-frame clones alone and is incomplete. V, J and clone size were drawn from that table, and D and trimming were deduced from the DNA. The repertoire consists of approximately 240,000 clones, with around 90% occurring once and the leading ten covering roughly 0.89%. Seattle's enrolled individuals joined amid active infection and were then monitored longitudinally. This TCR came from a man aged 30 to 45 with COVID-19, enrolled during active disease. Specimen: peripheral blood.

CDR3 sequence (DNA): TGTGCCAGCAGTCCGTGGACAGCCTCTGGGGCCAACGTCCTGACTTTC. Translated, it gives CASSPWTASGANVLTF. This chain joins TRBV27 and TRBJ2-6, with D possibly being TRBD1 (6 bases). Germline V lookup: CDR1 MNHEY, CDR2 SMNVEV (reference sequence). Trimming cost V 5 bases and J 0 bases, with 11 bases left between them. This CDR3 region has 16 residues.